This entry lists 23 T cell receptor beta chains sequenced from one sample in a study of human T cells and chemical hapten exposure. Time point noted: patch test 1, 2 weeks after DPC sensitization. Treatment noted: therapeutic diphenylcyclopropenone sensitization with weekly scalp DPC. TCRdb re-called the RACE reads with MiXCR, one entry per CDR3 protein. In the table there are a few hundred thousand distinct CDR3 sequences, roughly 4.8% of which are singletons. This material consisted of whole blood, taken in connection with sensitization to the hapten diphenylcyclopropenone (DPC). These receptors were obtained from a woman in her forties or fifties with alopecia areata. Some clones in this sample may be carry-over from other donors' samples.

This clonotype was counted at least ten times. The V call is TRBV6-6, the J call TRBJ2-3, with TRBD2 identical over 11 bases. Trimming cost V 5 bases and J 5 bases; bases outside gene matches: 9. The CDR3 totals 16 residues. Germline lookup yields CDR1 MNHNY and CDR2 SVGAGI (reference sequence). The CDR3 DNA is TGTGCCAGCAGTGGGGGTAGCGGGGGGGCGCTAGATACGCAGTATTTT. It is translated as CASSGGSGGALDTQYF.

With respect to this clonotype: A much larger clone sits a single nucleotide away, making a read error possible. The J gene is TRBJ2-1, the V gene TRBV5-4; 15 bases match TRBD2. CDR1 and CDR2 from the germline V gene are SGHNT and YYREEE (reference sequence). The trim removed 5 bases at V and 11 bases at J, leaving 11 bases unmatched. The CDR3 spans 16 residues. The CDR3 DNA follows: TGTGCCAGCAGGTGGACTAGCGGGAGGGCCTCGGATAAGCAGTTCTTC. Translated: CASRWTSGRASDKQFF.

The sample holds a few counts of this clonotype. The gene calls are TRBV27 and TRBJ2-3; D might be TRBD1 (5 bases). CDR3 length equals 15 residues. Per germline, CDR1 MNHEY and CDR2 SMNVEV (reference sequence). The V end lost 4 bases, the J end lost 0 bases, and 11 bases lay between the germline ends. The CDR3 loop reads CASSWTRASTDTQYF. The CDR3 nucleotides read TGTGCCAGCAGTTGGACCAGGGCTAGCACAGATACGCAGTATTTT.

This clonotype was seen more than once but under ten times. The V gene is TRBV10-2, the J gene TRBJ1-2; D is ambiguous. The CDR3 sequence is 16 residues long. Trimming pared 3 bases from V and 1 base from J, leaving 15 bases between. Germline-derived CDR1 and CDR2 are WSHSY and SAAADI. The DNA of the CDR3 is TGCGCCAGCAGTGACCAATTCCAGGCTAATAACTATGGCTACACCTTC. This encodes CASSDQFQANNYGYTF.

This clonotype occurred many times. The genes are TRBV29-1 and TRBJ1-2; a weak D match, TRBD1 (5 bases). Looked up from germline, CDR1 is SQVTM and CDR2 is ANQGSEA. The length of the CDR3 is 13 residues. Trimming pared 3 bases from V and 8 bases from J, leaving 16 bases between. The CDR3 DNA is TGCAGCGTTGATGGGCAGGGTAGATTGGGCTACACCTTC. It encodes CSVDGQGRLGYTF.

The rearrangement uses TRBV6-5 and TRBJ1-1, with no clear D. Trimming removed 8 bases at V and 4 bases at J, with 8 bases between. The CDR3 runs 11 residues. The germline CDR1 and CDR2 sequences are MNHEY and SVGAGI. The CDR3 loop reads CASVRGTEAFF. CDR3 DNA: TGTGCCAGCGTGCGGGGCACTGAAGCTTTCTTT.

This clonotype was seen repeatedly, ten times or more. The rearrangement joins TRBV6-5 to TRBJ1-2, with D possibly TRBD1 on 6 matching bases. V gave up 5 bases and J gave up 6 bases, with 10 bases separating them. The CDR3 has 12 residues. CDR1 and CDR2 (germline): MNHEY, SVGAGI. CDR3 sequence: CASSPDRNGYTF. The DNA of the CDR3 is TGTGCCAGCAGTCCGGACAGAAATGGCTACACCTTC.

There are many counts of this clonotype. V and J are TRBV20-1 and TRBJ2-3; the match to TRBD2 covers 8 bases. Germline V lookup: CDR1 DFQATT, CDR2 SNEGSKA (reference sequence). The CDR3 is 14 residues long. Trimming removed 1 base from V and 1 base from J; junction bases left unmatched: 1. CDR3 nucleotides: TGCAGTGCTAGAGGGCGGGAGGGCACAGATACGCAGTATTTT. Translating it yields CSARGREGTDTQYF.

This clonotype was observed a few times. The chain recombines TRBV12-3 or TRBV12-4 with TRBJ2-3; TRBD2 agrees at 8 bases. CDR3 length equals 14 residues. V shed 5 bases and J 6 bases; nucleotides not matched to a gene: 7. The CDR3 sequence: CASSPGTRVDTQYF. The CDR3 DNA reads as TGTGCCAGCAGTCCAGGGACTAGGGTGGATACGCAGTATTTT.

This clonotype was seen a handful of times. The chain carries TRBV20-1 and TRBJ2-1; 10 bases map to TRBD2. The CDR3 consists of 15 residues. From germline, CDR1 is DFQATT and CDR2 SNEGSKA (reference sequence). J gave up 4 bases and V 3 bases, and 6 bases lay outside the gene matches. CDR3 bases: TGCAGTGCTAGTGCTAGCGGGAGATCATACAATGAGCAGTTCTTC. This codes for CSASASGRSYNEQFF.

There are a few counts of this clonotype. V usage is TRBV2 and J usage is TRBJ2-1; D not certain. The CDR3 sequence is 13 residues long. Germline V gene data show CDR1 as SNHLY and CDR2 as FYNNEI. Trimming took 6 bases from V and 6 from J, leaving 12 bases between them. The CDR3 reads CASSSDHFNEQFF. The CDR3 bases are TGTGCCAGCAGCTCCGATCACTTCAATGAGCAGTTCTTC.

This clonotype has a count of ten or more. The rearrangement uses TRBV2 and TRBJ1-1; possible D gene TRBD1, 5 bases. The germline V gene has CDR1 SNHLY and CDR2 FYNNEI. This CDR3 comprises 14 residues. V lost 8 bases, J lost 7 bases, and 20 bases lay in between. The CDR3 nucleotides read TGTGCCAGCGTGGCAGGGTCATCCTGGGGTGAAGCTTTCTTT. This sequence encodes CASVAGSSWGEAFF.

In the case of this clonotype: A clone one base away is much larger, so this may be a read error. Because it lacks the conserved phenylalanine or tryptophan at the end, this CDR3 is likely a read error. The DNA of the CDR3 is TGCAGCGTTGAACCATCCTCGCGGGACCGAGGGACCCAGTACTAC. Translating gives CSVEPSSRDRGTQYY. This chain uses TRBV29-1 with TRBJ2-5, with a possible D match to TRBD2 (6 bases). This CDR3 comprises 15 residues. The germline CDR1 and CDR2 sequences are SQVTM and ANQGSEA. V lost 2 bases and J lost 7, with 20 bases in between.

This clonotype has a single count. The chain uses TRBV12-3 or TRBV12-4 and TRBJ1-6; D remains ambiguous. The CDR3 is 15 residues long. Trimming stripped 5 bases from V and 0 bases from J, with 8 bases between. In nucleotides, the CDR3 is TGTGCCAGCAGTCTTAGGGCCTCCTATAATTCACCCCTCCACTTT. This sequence encodes CASSLRASYNSPLHF.

The sample holds a few counts of this clonotype. The rearrangement links TRBV20-1 to TRBJ2-3; no clear D. Per germline, CDR1 DFQATT and CDR2 SNEGSKA (reference sequence). Deletions cut 3 bases from V and 5 bases from J, with 12 bases between. This CDR3 is built from 13 residues. Here the CDR3 reads CSARPLVGDTQYF. In DNA form, the CDR3 reads TGCAGTGCTAGGCCTTTAGTAGGAGATACGCAGTATTTT.

This sequence joins TRBV7-2 and TRBJ2-1; possibly TRBD1 for D (5 bases). V was cut by 1 base and J by 12 bases, with 10 bases left in between. This CDR3 has 12 residues. CDR1 is SGHTA, CDR2 FQGNSA, per germline. The CDR3 bases are TGTGCCAGCAGCTTAGGTAGCCAGGGGCAGTTCTTC. Its translation is CASSLGSQGQFF.

The chain is built from TRBV29-1 and TRBJ2-2; D perhaps matches TRBD1 (5 bases). Trimming cost V 0 bases and J 6 bases, with 8 bases left between them. This CDR3 spans 13 amino acids. The germline V gene encodes CDR1 SQVTM and CDR2 ANQGSEA. The CDR3 DNA reads as TGCAGCGTTGAAGATGGCAGGGCCGGGGAGCTGTTTTTT. The encoded protein is CSVEDGRAGELFF.

This clonotype was counted at least ten times. V and J are TRBV27 and TRBJ2-7; the D gene is possibly TRBD2 (5 bases). There are 13 residues in the CDR3. V lost 4 bases and J 7 bases, leaving 14 bases between the germline ends. CDR1 and CDR2 (germline): MNHEY, SMNVEV (reference sequence). In nucleotides, the CDR3 is TGTGCCAGCAGTTCCGGACTCCGAAAGGAGCAGTACTTC. Its translation is CASSSGLRKEQYF.

This clonotype was counted at least ten times. The chain recombines TRBV6-2 or TRBV6-3 with TRBJ2-2; 9 bases match TRBD2. The length of the CDR3 is 15 residues. The trim removed 6 bases at V and 6 bases at J, leaving 8 bases unmatched. CDR1 and CDR2 (germline): MNHEY, SVGEGT. The CDR3 bases are TGTGCCAGCAGCTTAGCGGGAGCCGGGGCCGGGGAGCTGTTTTTT. Amino acid sequence: CASSLAGAGAGELFF.

The J gene is TRBJ2-1, the V gene TRBV7-2; 11 bases map to TRBD2. The germline V gene has CDR1 SGHTA and CDR2 FQGNSA. V lost 5 bases, J lost 1 base, and 4 bases stayed unmatched. This CDR3 region has 16 residues. CDR3 residues: CASSEGTSGSYNEQFF. The CDR3 nucleotides read TGTGCCAGCAGCGAAGGGACTAGCGGATCCTACAATGAGCAGTTCTTC.

This clonotype has only a few counts. The chain combines TRBV7-9 with TRBJ1-3; 7 positions agree with TRBD1. The V and J ends lost 8 bases and 3 bases, in that order; junction bases with no gene match: 19. This CDR3 region has 18 residues. Germline V gives CDR1 SEHNR, CDR2 FQNEAQ (reference sequence). The DNA for the CDR3 is TGTGCCAGCTTCAAAAGGCGGGACAGCCCCGGGGGTGGAAACACCATATATTTT. Translated, it gives CASFKRRDSPGGGNTIYF.

This clonotype appeared many times. The rearrangement links TRBV11-2 to TRBJ2-5, with TRBD2 matching 11 bases. Germline V gene lookup returns CDR1 SGHAT and CDR2 FQNNGV. V lost 3 bases and J lost 1; bases outside the gene matches: 7. This CDR3 contains 17 residues. CDR3 DNA: TGTGCCAGCAGCTTTGGTCTAGGGACTAGCGGCCAAGAGACCCAGTACTTC. Residues: CASSFGLGTSGQETQYF. Full variable domain (missing parts from reference TRBV11-2 and TRBJ2-5): EAGVAQSPRYKIIEKRQSVAFWCNPISGHATLYWYQQILGQGPKLLIQFQNNGVVDDSQLPKDRFSAERLKGVDSTLKIQPAKLEDSAVYLCASSFGLGTSGQETQYFGPGTRLLVL.

CDR3 region: CASSSGVTGANQPQHF. CDR3 coding DNA: TGTGCCAGCAGCTCCGGGGTGACAGGTGCCAATCAGCCCCAGCATTTT. The V call is TRBV7-8, the J call TRBJ1-5, with D tentatively TRBD1 (6 bases). The CDR3 length is 16 residues. Looked up from germline, CDR1 is SGHVS and CDR2 is FQNEAQ. Between the trimmed V and J ends, which lost 4 bases and 3 bases, there was a span of 16 bases. The variable domain in full, with the rest retrieved from reference TRBV7-8 and TRBJ1-5, is GAGVSQSPRYKVAKRGQDVALRCDPISGHVSLFWYQQALGQGPEFLTYFQNEAQLDKSGLPSDRFFAERPEGSVSTLKIQRTQQEDSAVYLCASSSGVTGANQPQHFGDGTRLSIL.